Listed below are T cell receptor beta chains from one sample, sequenced in a study of T cells after yellow fever vaccination. TCRdb reprocessed the 5' RACE reads with MiXCR, giving one entry per CDR3 protein. The sample has 320,000 or so distinct CDR3 sequences; roughly 7.5% are singletons. This material consisted of PBMCs, taken approximately 47 days after the first yellow fever vaccination. These TCRs come from a man in his late teens or twenties who received the YFV17D yellow fever vaccine. Each CDR3 is given with its conserved first and last residue. D genes are given only for firm matches. Clone sizes are given selectively: once, few, many, or a class where the clone is expanded.

.	.	TRBV6-1	TRBJ1-2	CASRFRSAGGYTF	TGTGCCAGCAGGTTCAGATCGGCGGGAGGCTACACCTTC
.	TRBD1	TRBV6-5	TRBJ2-3	CASSYSGTEPYTQYF	TGTGCCAGCAGTTACTCCGGGACAGAACCTTATACGCAGTATTTT
.	.	TRBV10-3	TRBJ2-5	CAINQGDQETQYF	TGTGCCATCAACCAGGGAGACCAAGAGACCCAGTACTTC
many	TRBD2	TRBV5-1	TRBJ2-3	CASRDSGGDTDTQYF	TGCGCCAGCAGAGACAGCGGGGGGGACACAGATACGCAGTATTTT
.	.	TRBV5-1	TRBJ1-6	CASSKAGAASYNSPLHF	TGCGCCAGCAGCAAGGCGGGGGCGGCCTCCTATAATTCACCCCTCCACTTT
few	TRBD1	TRBV11-3	TRBJ2-3	CASSLPVPGQGMILEADTQYF	TGTGCCAGCAGCTTACCTGTCCCGGGACAGGGTATGATTCTCGAGGCAGATACGCAGTATTTT
many	.	TRBV7-9	TRBJ2-7	CASSQSGQGAEQYF	TGTGCCAGCAGCCAATCGGGGCAGGGCGCCGAGCAGTACTTC
many	.	TRBV4-3	TRBJ2-3	CASSQVGGPADTQYF	TGCGCCAGCAGCCAAGTGGGGGGCCCTGCAGATACGCAGTATTTT
.	TRBD2	TRBV6-2/TRBV6-3	TRBJ2-7	CASSSRLAGGAYEQYF	TGTGCCAGCAGTTCCAGACTAGCGGGGGGCGCCTACGAGCAGTACTTC
.	.	TRBV5-1	TRBJ1-2	CASSLALPHTSYGYTF	TGCGCCAGCAGCTTGGCCCTACCTCATACTTCCTATGGCTACACCTTC
many	.	TRBV3-1	TRBJ1-1	CASSRENTEAFF	TGTGCCAGCAGCCGAGAGAACACTGAAGCTTTCTTT
many	TRBD1	TRBV5-1	TRBJ1-5	CASSPRQGREVRSNQPQHF	TGCGCCAGCAGCCCACGACAGGGAAGGGAGGTGAGGAGCAATCAGCCCCAGCATTTT
few	.	TRBV9	TRBJ2-1	CASSVGNPNEQFF	TGTGCCAGCAGCGTAGGAAACCCCAATGAGCAGTTCTTC
few	.	TRBV5-1	TRBJ2-6	CASRSAGAAGANVLTF	TGCGCCAGCAGGTCGGCAGGGGCTGCTGGGGCCAACGTCCTGACTTTC
.	.	TRBV19	TRBJ1-2	CASAADYGYTF	TGTGCCAGTGCTGCAGACTATGGCTACACCTTC
few	TRBD1	TRBV6-5	TRBJ2-7	CASSSTGTGYWGQEYF	TGTGCCAGCAGTTCAACCGGGACAGGGTATTGGGGGCAGGAGTACTTC
many	.	TRBV12-3/TRBV12-4	TRBJ1-1	CASSFWVNTEAFF	TGTGCCAGCAGTTTTTGGGTGAACACTGAAGCTTTCTTT
few	.	TRBV4-3	TRBJ2-2	CASSQVEGAGELFF	TGCGCCAGCAGCCAAGTTGAGGGGGCCGGGGAGCTGTTTTTT
.	.	TRBV24-1	TRBJ2-2	CATRPANTGELFF	TGTGCCACCCGTCCTGCGAACACCGGGGAGCTGTTTTTT
.	TRBD2	TRBV3-1	TRBJ2-3	CASSQDSGMQYF	TGTGCCAGCAGCCAAGACAGCGGGATGCAGTATTTT
.	TRBD1	TRBV30	TRBJ2-3	CAWSGPRQGAHPDTQYF	TGTGCCTGGAGTGGCCCTCGACAGGGGGCGCATCCAGATACGCAGTATTTT
few	.	TRBV10-3	TRBJ1-5	CAIRGGGGDQPQHF	TGTGCCATCAGGGGAGGCGGGGGCGATCAGCCCCAGCATTTT
.	TRBD2	TRBV12-3/TRBV12-4	TRBJ2-7	CASSLGSGASYEQYF	TGTGCCAGCAGTTTAGGTAGCGGGGCCTCCTACGAGCAGTACTTC
few	.	TRBV14	TRBJ2-3	CASSALRTGSHDTQYF	TGTGCCAGCAGCGCCCTGAGAACCGGGTCCCACGATACGCAGTATTTT
.	TRBD1	TRBV30	TRBJ1-2	CAWDRAYGYTF	TGTGCCTGGGACAGGGCGTATGGCTACACCTTC
few	.	TRBV9	TRBJ1-2	CASSVEQGGGYTF	TGTGCCAGCAGCGTAGAACAGGGTGGAGGCTACACCTTC
many	.	TRBV20-1	TRBJ2-7	CSAAPASYEQYF	TGCAGTGCCGCCCCAGCCTCCTACGAGCAGTACTTC